This entry is about one T cell receptor beta chain. This sample stems from a study of radiation and T cells in renal cell carcinoma. Described time point: baseline pretreatment blood. This sample's treatment: 15 Gy SBRT to primary tumor, nephrectomy 4 weeks later. V was pared by 11 bases and J by 2 bases, with 15 bases between. Germline V lookup: CDR1 ENHRY, CDR2 SYGVKD. The CDR3 length is 13 residues. TCRdb's table, derived via immunoSEQ multiplex PCR, lists solely in-frame clones and lacks some. Of about 140,000 clones listed, 83% were seen once; the top ten hold under 30%. The receptor was derived from a woman aged 50 to 65 with renal cell carcinoma. This material consisted of blood, taken from a patient whose treatment included radiotherapy and nephrectomy. The chain couples TRBV10-3 to TRBJ1-2, with D unclear. CDR3 protein: CASEGSQNYGYTF. DNA for the CDR3: TGTGCCTCCGAGGGCAGTCAGAACTATGGCTACACCTTC.